These 31 T cell receptor beta chains originate from one sample sequenced in a study of Ad26.COV2.S vaccination and SARS-CoV-2 variants. As to treatment: roughly 20 received Ad26.COV2.S at low or high dose, single or two shots; five or six received placebo; per-sample allocation not given. Vaccine and placebo recipients were sampled on day 63 after the first injection. Assay used: immunoSEQ multiplex PCR; TCRdb lists only in-frame clones, some missing. The table records about 380,000 clones, under 90% of them present only once. The sequencing used peripheral blood, collected in a trial of Ad26.COV2.S vaccine versus placebo. The receptors here all came from a person aged 18-65 years who received the Ad26.COV2.S COVID-19 vaccine or a placebo.

This clone was counted a few times. The rearrangement links TRBV29-1 to TRBJ2-7; D is unresolved. V dropped 6 bases and J dropped 6 bases, with 18 bases sitting between them. In germline, CDR1 is SQVTM, CDR2 ANQGSEA. There are 13 residues in the CDR3. DNA for the CDR3: TGCAGCGTCCCCGGCTTCTCAGCCACCGAGCAGTACTTC. It yields the protein CSVPGFSATEQYF.

The chain has TRBV2 and TRBJ2-7; the D is unclear. The CDR3 sequence is 13 residues long. Looked up from germline, CDR1 is SNHLY and CDR2 is FYNNEI. The V end was cut by 8 bases, the J end by 9 bases, with 20 bases between. In DNA form, the CDR3 reads TGTGCCAGCTCCCCTCTGCAGGCCCTGGGGCAGTACTTC. This codes for CASSPLQALGQYF.

The V gene is TRBV3-1 (or the pseudogene TRBV3-2), the J gene TRBJ1-6; TRBD1 aligns across 8 bases. Per the germline V gene, CDR1 is LGHDT and CDR2 is YNNKEL (reference sequence). With 4 bases clipped from V and 0 bases from J, the junction kept 14 bases outside the gene matches. This CDR3 is built from 20 residues. The CDR3 nucleotides read TGTGCCAGCAGCCCCCAGGGAGCGGGACAGGTCTACTCCTATAATTCACCCCTCCACTTT. It translates to CASSPQGAGQVYSYNSPLHF.

V usage is TRBV6-6 and J usage is TRBJ1-2, with D possibly matching TRBD1 (5 bases). Germline loops: CDR1 MNHNY, CDR2 SVGAGI (reference sequence). The CDR3 has 13 residues. Trimming cost V 8 bases and J 4 bases, with 14 bases left between them. The chain's CDR3 is CASGAAGVYGYTF. As DNA, the CDR3 is TGTGCCAGCGGGGCAGCGGGCGTCTATGGCTACACCTTC.

The chain employs TRBV6-4 and TRBJ2-1; possibly TRBD1 for D (6 bases). Germline CDR1 is MRHNA and CDR2 is SNTAGT. This CDR3 spans 12 amino acids. Trimming removed 4 bases from V and 10 bases from J, with 11 bases in between. As DNA, the CDR3 is TGTGCCAGCAGTGGTATGAGGGGGGAGCAGTTCTTC. Protein product: CASSGMRGEQFF.

The V and J genes are TRBV7-2 and TRBJ2-3; D is perhaps TRBD1 (5 bases). V was shortened by 2 bases and J by 3 bases, with 15 bases between the two germline ends. Germline CDR1 reads SGHTA; CDR2 reads FQGNSA. This CDR3 spans 16 amino acids. The CDR3, as DNA: TGTGCCAGCAGCTTAAGGCTCAGGGTTGGAACAGATACGCAGTATTTT. Its translation: CASSLRLRVGTDTQYF.

The chain links TRBV4-3 to TRBJ2-1; 10 bases match TRBD2. J gave up 8 bases and V 0 bases, and 10 bases lay outside the gene matches. This CDR3 region has 17 residues. CDR1 is LGHNA and CDR2 is YSLEER in the germline V gene. In DNA, the CDR3 is TGCGCCAGCAGCCAAGACACGGGCCTAGCGGGGGCCGATGAGCAGTTCTTC. Protein: CASSQDTGLAGADEQFF.

This sequence joins TRBV4-3 and TRBJ2-1; 12 bases align to TRBD2. From germline, CDR1 is LGHNA and CDR2 YSLEER. The CDR3 contains 16 residues. The V segment lost 0 bases and the J segment 8 bases; nucleotides outside the gene matches: 5. CDR3 sequence (DNA): TGCGCCAGCAGCCAAGACCGACTAGCGGGGGTGGATGAGCAGTTCTTC. It translates to CASSQDRLAGVDEQFF.

J is TRBJ2-3 and V is TRBV6-5; 14 bases fit TRBD2. Per the germline V gene, CDR1 is MNHEY and CDR2 is SVGAGI. The CDR3 is 16 residues long. The trim removed 4 bases at V and 4 bases at J, leaving 4 bases unmatched. This CDR3 is CASSSGLAGDPDTQYF. CDR3 DNA: TGTGCCAGCAGTTCGGGACTAGCGGGAGACCCAGATACGCAGTATTTT.

This chain joins TRBV5-1 and TRBJ2-5; 9 bases line up with TRBD1. Trimming at V came to 6 bases and at J to 3 bases, leaving 9 bases not matched to a gene. In germline, CDR1 is SGHRS, CDR2 YFSETQ. The CDR3 sequence is 15 residues long. CDR3: CASNLLQGAKETQYF. In DNA form, the CDR3 reads TGCGCCAGCAACCTACTACAGGGGGCGAAAGAGACCCAGTACTTC.

V is TRBV5-1 and J is TRBJ2-1, with D hard to call. Germline-derived CDR1 and CDR2 are SGHRS and YFSETQ. V lost 0 bases, J lost 4 bases, and 5 bases lay in between. The CDR3 is 13 amino acids. The CDR3, as DNA: TGCGCCAGCAGCTTGGTGGGGTACAATGAGCAGTTCTTC. Protein sequence: CASSLVGYNEQFF.

Only one count was recorded for this clone. CDR3 sequence (DNA): TGTGCCACCAGCAGTGGAGATGGGAGGTTCTTC. Translating it yields CATSSGDGRFF. This sequence joins TRBV15 and TRBJ2-1; TRBD2 is a possible D gene (5 bases). CDR3 length: 11 amino acids. Trimming took 3 bases from V and 15 from J, leaving 12 bases between them. Germline V gene lookup returns CDR1 LNHNV and CDR2 YYDKDF (reference sequence).

V gene TRBV4-2 combines with J gene TRBJ2-1; 10 bases map to TRBD2. The trim removed 2 bases at V and 10 bases at J, leaving 11 bases unmatched. The CDR3 is made up of 16 amino acids. CDR1 and CDR2 (germline): LGHNA, YNFKEQ. The CDR3 reads CASSQPTSGGAAEQFF. The CDR3 bases are TGTGCCAGCAGCCAACCCACCAGCGGGGGGGCCGCGGAGCAGTTCTTC.

The chain carries TRBV6-1 and TRBJ2-4, with D uncertain. The V gene's germline CDR1 is MNHNS and CDR2 SASEGT. The CDR3 spans 18 residues. V lost 6 bases and J lost 0, with 21 bases in between. The chain's CDR3 is CASRESRAQTLAKNIQYF. As DNA, the CDR3 is TGTGCCAGCAGAGAATCTCGAGCACAGACTTTAGCCAAAAACATTCAGTACTTC.

V and J are TRBV5-4 and TRBJ2-7, with D possibly being TRBD1 (7 bases). The CDR3 sequence is 16 residues long. The V and J ends lost 0 bases and 2 bases respectively, with 15 bases between them. Germline V lookup: CDR1 SGHNT, CDR2 YYREEE (reference sequence). The CDR3 here is CASSLGGAGTAYEQYF. CDR3 DNA sequence: TGTGCCAGCAGCTTGGGCGGGGCCGGGACAGCCTACGAGCAGTACTTC.

V gene TRBV28 combines with J gene TRBJ1-3, with 10 nucleotides matching TRBD1. The CDR3 runs 17 residues. Germline-derived CDR1 and CDR2 are MDHEN and SYDVKM. With 5 bases clipped from V and 0 bases from J, the junction kept 7 bases outside the gene matches. The CDR3, as DNA: TGTGCCAGCAGTAGGCTGGGACAGGGGCGCTCTGGAAACACCATATATTTT. Translating gives CASSRLGQGRSGNTIYF.

This sequence joins TRBV11-2 and TRBJ2-5; D is undetermined. The CDR3 is 12 amino acids. The V and J ends lost 7 bases and 7 bases respectively, with 13 bases between them. CDR1 is SGHAT, CDR2 FQNNGV, per germline. CDR3 coding DNA: TGTGCCAGCAACATAGAGCCGGGGACCCAGTACTTC. Translated, it gives CASNIEPGTQYF.

In this sample, this clone turned up once. The rearrangement links TRBV14 to TRBJ2-7; D possibly uses TRBD1 or TRBD2 (5 bases each). Trimming took off 1 base at V and 9 bases at J, with 7 bases between the two ends. CDR3 size: 11 residues. The germline V gene has CDR1 SGHDN and CDR2 FVKESK. CDR3 in amino acids: CASSQGGGQYF. In nucleotides, the CDR3 is TGTGCCAGCAGCCAAGGTGGGGGGCAGTACTTC.

The V call is TRBV18, the J call TRBJ1-5, with D perhaps TRBD1 (5 bases). V dropped 1 base and J dropped 0 bases, with 10 bases sitting between them. Germline V lookup: CDR1 KGHSH, CDR2 LQKENI. The length of the CDR3 is 16 residues. CDR3: CASSPRGGTSNQPQHF. Written as DNA, the CDR3 is TGTGCCAGCTCACCACGGGGGGGGACTAGCAATCAGCCCCAGCATTTT.

The gene calls are TRBV4-1 and TRBJ1-6; 12 nucleotides line up with TRBD1. CDR3 size: 18 residues. V was pared by 4 bases and J by 3 bases, with 7 bases of the junction left unmatched. Germline loops: CDR1 MGHRA, CDR2 YSYEKL. CDR3 region: CASSPGTGGPIYNSPLHF. The CDR3 region has the DNA TGCGCCAGCAGCCCCGGGACAGGGGGCCCGATCTATAATTCACCCCTCCACTTT.

The rearrangement links TRBV30 to TRBJ2-6; D unclear. V lost 3 bases and J 0 bases, leaving 3 bases between the germline ends. This CDR3 region has 13 residues. Germline V gives CDR1 GTSNPN, CDR2 SVGIG (reference sequence). The CDR3 sequence is CAWRDSGANVLTF. Here the CDR3 DNA reads TGTGCCTGGAGGGACTCTGGGGCCAACGTCCTGACTTTC.

This clone turned up a few times. This chain joins TRBV11-1 and TRBJ2-7; possible D gene TRBD1, 5 bases. This CDR3 is 12 amino acids long. V lost 2 bases and J lost 5, with 7 bases in between. Looked up from germline, CDR1 is SGHAT and CDR2 is FQDESV (reference sequence). CDR3 amino acids: CASSLIGDEQYF. The CDR3 nucleotides read TGTGCCAGCAGCTTAATAGGGGACGAGCAGTACTTC.

The chain links TRBV6-7 to TRBJ2-7; D might be TRBD2 (6 bases). TRBV6-7 is marked as an open reading frame, function uncertain. The CDR3 runs 14 residues. The V and J ends lost 5 bases and 5 bases respectively, with 16 bases between them. The CDR3, as DNA: TGTGCCAGCAGTCGCGGGGAACGGGTAGACGAGCAGTACTTC. Translating gives CASSRGERVDEQYF.

This clone was found a few times. This chain connects TRBV9 to TRBJ1-3; the match to TRBD1 covers 7 bases. This CDR3 spans 17 amino acids. Germline values: CDR1 SGDLS, CDR2 YYNGEE. The V and J ends lost 7 bases and 0 bases, in that order; junction bases with no gene match: 13. CDR3 region: CASGTRTGPSSGNTIYF. DNA for the CDR3: TGTGCCAGCGGAACCAGGACAGGCCCAAGCTCTGGAAACACCATATATTTT.

This clone was seen once. V gene TRBV6-5 combines with J gene TRBJ1-2; no clear D. Per germline, CDR1 MNHEY and CDR2 SVGAGI. V lost 8 bases and J 6 bases, leaving 13 bases between the germline ends. CDR3 size: 12 residues. The CDR3: CASSDLPHGYTF. The CDR3, as DNA: TGTGCCAGCTCGGACCTTCCGCATGGCTACACCTTC.

V usage is TRBV10-3 and J usage is TRBJ1-1, with 8 bases aligning to TRBD1. Germline-derived CDR1 and CDR2 are ENHRY and SYGVKD. The J segment lost 4 bases and the V segment lost 3 bases, leaving 7 bases of the junction unmatched. The CDR3 length is 15 residues. In nucleotides, the CDR3 is TGTGCCATCAGTGATAACAGGGGGGTATTCACTGAAGCTTTCTTT. Residues: CAISDNRGVFTEAFF.

The chain links TRBV19 to TRBJ2-3; maybe TRBD2 (5 bases). With 3 bases removed from V and 2 bases from J, the gap between germline ends came to 12 bases. The CDR3 is 15 residues long. In germline, CDR1 is LNHDA, CDR2 SQIVND (reference sequence). The CDR3 protein is CASSMEVAVTDTQYF. CDR3 in DNA: TGTGCCAGTAGTATGGAGGTGGCGGTCACAGATACGCAGTATTTT. The variable domain in full, completed from reference TRBV19 and TRBJ2-3, reads DGGITQSPKYLFRKEGQNVTLSCEQNLNHDAMYWYRQDPGQGLRLIYYSQIVNDFQKGDIAEGYSVSREKKESFPLTVTSAQKNPTAFYLCASSMEVAVTDTQYFGPGTRLTVL.

With respect to this clone: Other DNA sequences of this sample code for an identical CDR3. The V gene is TRBV6-5, the J gene TRBJ2-3; 7 nucleotides align to TRBD2. Trimming at V came to 6 bases and at J to 3 bases, leaving 3 bases not matched to a gene. The germline V gene has CDR1 MNHEY and CDR2 SVGAGI. There are 13 residues in the CDR3. In nucleotides, the CDR3 is TGTGCCAGCAGGTGGGGGGGGACAGATACGCAGTATTTT. Protein: CASRWGGTDTQYF.

In its sample, this clone was seen a few times. J is TRBJ1-1 and V is TRBV6-5; tentative D call: TRBD1 (5 bases). Trimming took off 7 bases at V and 2 bases at J, with 11 bases between the two ends. Per the germline V gene, CDR1 is MNHEY and CDR2 is SVGAGI. This CDR3 region has 13 residues. CDR3 protein: CASTGWLNTEAFF. CDR3 coding DNA: TGTGCCAGCACAGGGTGGTTAAACACTGAAGCTTTCTTT.

The chain links TRBV6-5 to TRBJ2-4; D could derive from TRBD1 or TRBD2 (5 bases each). This CDR3 region has 14 residues. Between the trimmed V and J ends, which lost 2 bases and 0 bases, there was a span of 5 bases. The V gene's germline CDR1 is MNHEY and CDR2 SVGAGI. DNA for the CDR3: TGTGCCAGCAGTTACGGGACAGCCAAAAACATTCAGTACTTC. Translated: CASSYGTAKNIQYF.

This clone has just a few counts. This sequence joins TRBV4-2 and TRBJ2-2; TRBD2 agrees at 11 bases. Germline-derived CDR1 and CDR2 are LGHNA and YNFKEQ. The CDR3 has 15 amino acids. Trimming took 0 bases from V and 6 from J; bases not matched to a gene: 0. CDR3 protein: CASSQDSGGAGELFF. The CDR3 DNA reads TGTGCCAGCAGCCAAGATAGCGGGGGGGCCGGGGAGCTGTTTTTT.